This record looks at one T cell receptor beta chain sequence and its context. The target antigen is unknown. How the authors handled the data: Between-group CDR3 differences, defined by clinicopathological status, yielded a distant-metastasis classifier for papillary thyroid cancer. TCRdb re-called clones via MiXCR from the PCR reads. The V and J calls follow TCRdb's processing rather than the paper's. The profile covers 9,500 to 12,000 clones, with around 30% appearing a single time and over 20% taken by the ten largest. Germline V gives CDR1 MNHNS, CDR2 SASEGT. The V and J ends lost 6 bases and 0 bases respectively, with 2 bases between them. CDR3 length: 11 amino acids. The data derive from a study of metastatic and nonmetastatic thyroid tumors. In the study overall: Malignant and benign thyroid patients had repertoires compared in peripheral blood and tumor or nodule tissue.

There were no patients who had received any treatment before thyroid surgery. Study outcomes and limitations: It was reported that TCR beta diversity was significantly higher in malignant thyroid tumors than benign nodules, in blood and tumor.

The sample taken for sequencing was adjacent normal tissue. The TCR comes from a male donor with papillary thyroid cancer or a benign thyroid nodule (not recorded which). Some clones in this sample may be carry-over from other donors' samples. The chain has TRBV6-1 and TRBJ1-1; D gene unclear. The CDR3 DNA is TGTGCCAGCAGGATGAACACTGAAGCTTTCTTT. Amino acid sequence: CASRMNTEAFF.